These 12 T cell receptor beta chains originate from one sample sequenced in a study of T cell responses to AZD1222 COVID-19 vaccine. Method: immunoSEQ multiplex PCR; TCRdb's copy keeps in-frame clones and lacks some. The top ten clones hold approximately 3.3% of a sample with about 150,000 clones, around 90% of them seen once. Material: peripheral blood, obtained 28 days after the second AZD1222 dose. The source is an adult who received the AZD1222 COVID-19 vaccine.

This chain links TRBV3-1 (or the pseudogene TRBV3-2) with TRBJ1-5; 11 positions match TRBD1. Losses at the gene ends were 0 bases for V and 5 bases for J; bases not matched to a gene: 12. This CDR3 contains 19 residues. Germline V CDR1 and CDR2: LGHDT, YNNKEL (reference sequence). CDR3 nucleotides: TGTGCCAGCAGCCAAGATTTCAGCGCCGGACAGGGGGCCGATCAGCCCCAGCATTTT. It is translated as CASSQDFSAGQGADQPQHF.

The chain has TRBV4-1 and TRBJ2-5; D is unclear. The CDR3 extends over 13 amino acids. Looked up from germline, CDR1 is MGHRA and CDR2 is YSYEKL. The V and J ends lost 0 bases and 2 bases respectively, with 4 bases between them. The CDR3 region has the DNA TGCGCCAGCAGCCAAGATGGACAAGAGACCCAGTACTTC. It is translated as CASSQDGQETQYF.

The rearrangement links TRBV9 to TRBJ2-3; 10 bases are a match to TRBD2. After removal of 3 bases from V and 2 bases from J, the junction contained 3 bases not matched to a gene. This CDR3 comprises 15 residues. Looked up from germline, CDR1 is SGDLS and CDR2 is YYNGEE. The CDR3 region is CASSALAGVTDTQYF. The CDR3 DNA follows: TGTGCCAGCAGCGCTCTAGCGGGGGTCACAGATACGCAGTATTTT.

The J gene is TRBJ2-7, the V gene TRBV28; no reliable D call. The CDR3 extends over 15 amino acids. The V end lost 2 bases, the J end lost 0 bases, and 11 bases lay between the germline ends. Germline lookup yields CDR1 MDHEN and CDR2 SYDVKM. This CDR3 reads CASSLIRSVSYEQYF. The CDR3 coding sequence is TGTGCCAGCAGTTTAATTCGGTCCGTCTCCTACGAGCAGTACTTC. Together with reference TRBV28 and TRBJ2-7, the CDR3 gives the full variable domain: DVKVTQSSRYLVKRTGEKVFLECVQDMDHENMFWYRQDPGLGLRLIYFSYDVKMKEKGDIPEGYSVSREKKERFSLILESASTNQTSMYLCASSLIRSVSYEQYFGPGTRLTVT.

The chain uses TRBV11-3 and TRBJ2-7, with D perhaps matching TRBD2 (5 bases). The V gene's germline CDR1 is SGHNT and CDR2 YENEEA. The CDR3 runs to 14 residues. V dropped 5 bases and J dropped 0 bases, with 11 bases sitting between them. The CDR3 spells CASSRGFGSYEQYF. CDR3 DNA: TGTGCCAGCAGCCGCGGGTTTGGCTCCTACGAGCAGTACTTC.

CDR3 sequence: CASTRTDSSYEQYF. CDR3 bases: TGTGCCAGCACCCGGACGGACAGCTCCTACGAGCAGTACTTC. The chain recombines TRBV9 with TRBJ2-7; D perhaps matches TRBD1 (6 bases). Trimming shortened V by 6 bases and J by 0 bases, and 13 bases separated the two germline ends. The CDR3 has 14 amino acids. Germline V gives CDR1 SGDLS, CDR2 YYNGEE. The full variable domain, its missing parts supplied by reference TRBV9 and TRBJ2-7, is DSGVTQTPKHLITATGQRVTLRCSPRSGDLSVYWYQQSLDQGLQFLIQYYNGEERAKGNILERFSAQQFPDLHSELNLSSLELGDSALYFCASTRTDSSYEQYFGPGTRLTVT.

About this clone itself: This sample includes further DNA sequences coding for the same CDR3. The chain carries TRBV7-9 and TRBJ2-3; no firm D call. V was pared by 1 base and J by 6 bases, with 11 bases between. Germline lookup yields CDR1 SEHNR and CDR2 FQNEAQ (reference sequence). This CDR3 has 14 amino acids. DNA of the CDR3: TGTGCCAGCAGCTTAGGGTCCCCAGGCGATACGCAGTATTTT. Protein: CASSLGSPGDTQYF. Combining the CDR3 with reference TRBV7-9 and TRBJ2-3 gives the whole variable domain DTGVSQNPRHKITKRGQNVTFRCDPISEHNRLYWYRQTLGQGPEFLTYFQNEAQLEKSRLLSDRFSAERPKGSFSTLEIQRTEQGDSAMYLCASSLGSPGDTQYFGPGTRLTVL.

The chain carries TRBV7-9 and TRBJ2-7; D is unresolved. Between the trimmed V and J ends, which lost 4 bases and 4 bases, there was a span of 11 bases. Germline V gene lookup returns CDR1 SEHNR and CDR2 FQNEAQ (reference sequence). The CDR3 has 13 amino acids. CDR3 region: CASSSRQQYEQYF. The CDR3 DNA reads as TGTGCCAGCAGCTCGCGACAACAATACGAGCAGTACTTC.

V usage is TRBV2 and J usage is TRBJ2-2; possibly TRBD1 for D (6 bases). The germline V gene encodes CDR1 SNHLY and CDR2 FYNNEI. The CDR3 is 16 amino acids. Between the trimmed V and J ends, which lost 3 bases and 4 bases, there was a span of 15 bases. The CDR3 region is CASSDGGTKATGELFF. Here the CDR3 DNA reads TGTGCCAGCAGTGATGGTGGGACAAAGGCCACCGGGGAGCTGTTTTTT.

The chain combines TRBV19 with TRBJ1-5; 9 bases line up with TRBD1. The CDR3 covers 15 residues. Germline lookup yields CDR1 LNHDA and CDR2 SQIVND (reference sequence). The J segment lost 4 bases and the V segment lost 7 bases, leaving 8 bases of the junction unmatched. The CDR3 coding sequence is TGTGCCAGTAACCCCGGGACAGGGATGAATCAGCCCCAGCATTTT. This codes for CASNPGTGMNQPQHF.

CDR3 amino acids: CATSDWAGNTIYF. CDR3 bases: TGTGCCACCAGTGATTGGGCTGGAAACACCATATATTTT. The chain has TRBV24-1 and TRBJ1-3; no clear D. The CDR3 length is 13 residues. The V and J ends lost 2 bases and 2 bases respectively, with 3 bases between them. Germline values: CDR1 KGHDR, CDR2 SFDVKD.

V gene TRBV6-2 or TRBV6-3 combines with J gene TRBJ1-1, with D unresolved. The CDR3 covers 15 residues. The V end lost 2 bases, the J end lost 6 bases, and 16 bases lay between the germline ends. CDR1 MNHEY and CDR2 SVGEGT come from the germline V gene. CDR3 amino acids: CASSYRVRRRPEAFF. CDR3 DNA: TGTGCCAGCAGTTACCGGGTGAGGAGGCGCCCTGAAGCTTTCTTT.